These T cell receptor beta chains were read from a single sample in a study of T cells in Graves' hyperthyroidism and ophthalmopathy. TCRdb reprocessed the multiplex PCR reads with MiXCR, giving one entry per CDR3 protein. The table includes more than 550,000 distinct CDR3 sequences, roughly a sixth detected once. Sequencing was carried out using blood. The receptors come from a woman aged 45-65 years with Graves' hyperthyroidism that later progressed to Graves' ophthalmopathy. CDR3s include the opening cysteine and the closing phenylalanine or tryptophan. D genes are given only for firm matches. Clone size is shown for a subset of rows, as once, few, many or a class of expanded clone.

v_gene,abundance,d_gene,j_gene,CDR3aa,CDR3nt
TRBV10-3,NA,TRBD1,TRBJ1-3,CAISEFWTGLFRLSGNTIYF,TGTGCCATCAGTGAGTTCTGGACAGGGTTATTTCGGCTCTCTGGAAACACCATATATTTT
TRBV20-1,few,NA,TRBJ2-3,CSARNPGSTDTQYF,TGCAGTGCTAGAAACCCAGGGAGCACAGATACGCAGTATTTT
TRBV29-1,few,NA,TRBJ1-3,CSVSEATTGNTIYF,TGCAGCGTTTCGGAGGCGACGACTGGAAACACCATATATTTT
TRBV27,few,NA,TRBJ1-6,CASSLSPGSNSPLHF,TGTGCCAGCAGTTTATCCCCAGGTAGTAATTCACCCCTCCACTTT
TRBV11-2,NA,TRBD2,TRBJ2-7,CASSPGTSAVVGEQYF,TGTGCCAGCAGCCCCGGGACTAGCGCGGTGGTTGGCGAGCAGTACTTC
TRBV7-3,few,NA,TRBJ1-1,CASSSGHSEAFF,TGTGCCAGCAGCAGTGGACACTCAGAAGCTTTCTTT
TRBV6-2/TRBV6-3,NA,NA,TRBJ1-4,CASSAGRGVDEKLFF,TGTGCCAGCAGTGCTGGCAGGGGAGTGGATGAAAAACTGTTTTTT
TRBV24-1,few,TRBD2,TRBJ2-2,CATSGTSGGNTGELFF,TGTGCCACCAGCGGGACTAGCGGGGGGAACACCGGGGAGCTGTTTTTT
TRBV11-2,NA,NA,TRBJ1-2,CASIYTGGPYYGYTF,TGTGCCAGCATCTATACTGGGGGGCCTTACTATGGCTACACCTTC
TRBV6-1,NA,TRBD2,TRBJ2-2,CASSELAGGWTGELFF,TGTGCCAGCAGTGAACTAGCGGGGGGGTGGACCGGGGAGCTGTTTTTT
TRBV6-1,NA,TRBD2,TRBJ2-5,CASSHTLAGLETQYF,TGTGCCAGCAGCCATACACTAGCGGGGTTAGAGACCCAGTACTTC
TRBV6-2/TRBV6-3,NA,NA,TRBJ1-5,CASKFQGNQPQHF,TGTGCCAGCAAATTTCAGGGTAATCAGCCCCAGCATTTT
TRBV11-2,many,NA,TRBJ2-5,CASSLSRTSAETQYF,TGTGCCAGCAGCTTATCCCGGACTTCGGCGGAGACCCAGTACTTC
TRBV9,once,NA,TRBJ2-3,CASSSTGHSTDTQYF,TGTGCCAGCAGCTCCACGGGACATAGCACAGATACGCAGTATTTT
TRBV7-9,NA,NA,TRBJ1-1,CASSLTDSENTEAFF,TGTGCCAGCAGCTTAACGGACAGCGAGAACACTGAAGCTTTCTTT
TRBV10-3,few,TRBD1,TRBJ1-5,CAIWDSNYSNQPQHF,TGTGCCATCTGGGACAGCAATTATAGCAATCAGCCCCAGCATTTT
TRBV9,NA,NA,TRBJ1-1,CASSVEPHLEGEAFF,TGTGCCAGCAGCGTAGAGCCCCACTTGGAGGGTGAAGCTTTCTTT
TRBV11-1,many,NA,TRBJ1-5,CASSSIKTTCNQPQHF,TGTGCCAGCAGCTCAATCAAGACAACCTGCAATCAGCCCCAGCATTTT
TRBV2,NA,NA,TRBJ1-1,CASNFGGGGNTEASF,TGTGCCAGCAATTTCGGAGGGGGGGGGAACACTGAAGCTTCCTTT
TRBV12-3/TRBV12-4,many,NA,TRBJ1-5,CASSLAVGGNQPQHF,TGTGCCAGCAGTTTAGCGGTCGGGGGCAATCAGCCCCAGCATTTT
TRBV3-1,many,NA,TRBJ1-1,CASGRNMNTEAFF,TGTGCCAGTGGACGCAACATGAACACTGAAGCTTTCTTT
TRBV20-1,NA,NA,TRBJ2-7,CSARAPGEESVDEQYF,TGCAGTGCTAGAGCCCCGGGCGAGGAATCGGTCGACGAGCAGTACTTC
TRBV4-1,few,NA,TRBJ2-7,CASSFAEHSYEQYF,TGCGCCAGCAGCTTTGCGGAACACTCCTACGAGCAGTACTTC
TRBV5-4,many,TRBD1,TRBJ1-2,CASSYGRQGASGYTF,TGTGCCAGCAGCTACGGCAGACAGGGGGCGTCCGGCTACACCTTC
TRBV28,few,NA,TRBJ1-5,CASHIQGRNQPQHF,TGTGCCAGCCACATTCAGGGGCGCAATCAGCCCCAGCATTTT
TRBV12-3/TRBV12-4,NA,NA,TRBJ1-6,CASSLRTTWGANSPLHF,TGTGCCAGCAGCCTGAGGACCACCTGGGGGGCGAATTCACCCCTCCACTTT
TRBV20-1,NA,NA,TRBJ2-7,CSASISTSYEQYF,TGCAGTGCTAGTATCAGTACCTCCTACGAGCAGTACTTC
TRBV20-1,many,TRBD1,TRBJ1-6,CSAKSPVDRGNSPLHF,TGCAGTGCTAAGAGTCCGGTGGACAGGGGTAATTCACCCCTCCACTTT
TRBV29-1,few,NA,TRBJ2-2,CSVFGGNTGELFF,TGCAGCGTTTTCGGGGGAAACACCGGGGAGCTGTTTTTT
TRBV2,many,TRBD1,TRBJ1-1,CASSWDRGYLGAFF,TGTGCCAGCAGTTGGGACAGGGGGTACCTCGGGGCTTTCTTT
TRBV30,few,TRBD1,TRBJ1-1,CAWSPGQGYGTEAFF,TGTGCCTGGAGTCCGGGACAGGGATATGGCACTGAAGCTTTCTTT
TRBV4-1,NA,NA,TRBJ2-2,CASSQVDRELFF,TGCGCCAGCAGCCAAGTCGACAGGGAGCTGTTTTTT
TRBV20-1,many,TRBD1,TRBJ1-2,CSAPGPGQRVLYGYTF,TGCAGTGCTCCAGGTCCGGGACAGAGGGTTCTCTATGGCTACACCTTC
TRBV7-3,many,NA,TRBJ2-5,CASSLNEAHGQETQYF,TGTGCCAGCAGCTTAAATGAGGCGCACGGACAAGAGACCCAGTACTTC
TRBV3-1,few,TRBD1,TRBJ2-1,CASSPRDRPEDSSYNEQFF,TGTGCCAGCAGCCCCCGGGACAGACCAGAGGATTCCTCCTACAATGAGCAGTTCTTC
TRBV12-3/TRBV12-4,many,TRBD1,TRBJ1-5,CASSLRGDSSNQPQHF,TGTGCCAGCAGCCTCCGGGGGGACAGTAGCAATCAGCCCCAGCATTTT
TRBV7-3,many,TRBD2,TRBJ2-1,CASSPHVTSGGPAAEQFF,TGTGCCAGCAGCCCTCACGTAACTAGCGGGGGGCCCGCCGCAGAGCAGTTCTTC
TRBV30,many,NA,TRBJ1-1,CAWKKNTEAFF,TGTGCCTGGAAAAAGAACACTGAAGCTTTCTTT
TRBV11-2,many,NA,TRBJ1-6,CASSFPLTVSYNSPLHF,TGTGCCAGCAGCTTCCCCTTGACGGTATCCTATAATTCACCCCTCCACTTT
TRBV3-1,few,NA,TRBJ2-3,CASSQNSVDTQYF,TGTGCCAGCAGCCAAAACTCTGTAGATACGCAGTATTTT
TRBV11-1,many,NA,TRBJ2-3,CASSLRRAADTQYF,TGTGCCAGCAGCTTACGCAGGGCCGCAGATACGCAGTATTTT
TRBV7-3,many,NA,TRBJ2-1,CASSRLGASAYNEQFF,TGTGCCAGCAGCCGCCTTGGGGCTAGCGCCTACAATGAGCAGTTCTTC
TRBV2,many,TRBD1,TRBJ1-1,CASRATGDTEAFF,TGTGCCAGCAGAGCAACAGGGGACACTGAAGCTTTCTTT
TRBV3-1,many,NA,TRBJ1-6,CASSLGGGESPLHF,TGTGCCAGCAGCCTTGGGGGAGGGGAATCACCCCTCCACTTT
TRBV5-1,NA,NA,TRBJ1-2,CASSEVNYGYTF,TGCGCCAGCAGCGAAGTTAACTATGGCTACACCTTC
TRBV14,many,NA,TRBJ2-1,CASSRYNEQFF,TGTGCCAGCAGCCGCTACAATGAGCAGTTCTTC
TRBV9,NA,TRBD2,TRBJ2-3,CASSVAGRGGLGDTQYF,TGTGCCAGCAGCGTAGCAGGGCGGGGGGGCTTAGGAGATACGCAGTATTTT
TRBV3-1,many,NA,TRBJ1-5,CASSQDQGGNQPQHF,TGTGCCAGCAGCCAAGATCAGGGAGGTAATCAGCCCCAGCATTTT
TRBV12-3/TRBV12-4,many,TRBD1,TRBJ1-5,CASSRQGSNQPQHF,TGTGCCAGCAGTAGACAGGGTAGCAATCAGCCCCAGCATTTT
TRBV5-1,many,NA,TRBJ1-1,CASSSNRGGTNTEAFF,TGCGCCAGCAGCTCGAACCGCGGGGGGACGAACACTGAAGCTTTCTTT
TRBV4-1,NA,TRBD1,TRBJ2-7,CASGQTGDEQYF,TGCGCCAGCGGCCAGACAGGGGACGAGCAGTACTTC
TRBV27,many,NA,TRBJ2-7,CASSLFGSSYEQYF,TGTGCCAGCAGTTTATTTGGGAGCTCCTACGAGCAGTACTTC
TRBV7-2,few,TRBD1,TRBJ2-3,CASSFGTDLGQYF,TGTGCCAGCAGCTTCGGGACAGACCTTGGGCAGTATTTT
TRBV7-9,NA,NA,TRBJ2-5,CASIPTWGETQYF,TGTGCCAGCATCCCGACCTGGGGAGAGACCCAGTACTTC
TRBV24-1,once,TRBD2,TRBJ2-3,CATSGGSGTRSSTQYF,TGTGCCACCAGTGGGGGGAGCGGGACCCGGAGCAGTACGCAGTATTTT